This T cell receptor beta chain was profiled in a study of T-cell memory formation after mild COVID-19. Study-level findings and limits: Mainly CM and EM harbored the contracting CD4+ clones; mainly EMRA harbored the CD8+ ones. Clones contracting over day 15 to 85 were CD4/CD8 balanced, with later expanders leaning CD4+.

TCRdb reprocessed the 5' RACE reads with MiXCR, giving one entry per CDR3 protein. The sample includes approximately 400,000 distinct CDR3 sequences, more than 15% of them seen just once. This clonotype was seen only a few times. The antigen remains undetermined. What was sequenced was PBMCs or a T cell subset sorted from them (not recorded which). This receptor was taken from a man between 18 and 29 years old who had mild COVID-19 (a few samples of this study predate the infection). Cell type and time point are not known.

CDR3 loop: CASSFEGVTQYF. For the CDR3, the DNA is TGTGCCAGCAGCTTTGAGGGAGTGACCCAGTACTTC. This chain uses TRBV7-8 with TRBJ2-5; D might be TRBD2 (5 bases). V shed 3 bases and J shed 7 bases, with 9 bases lying between them. This CDR3 has 12 residues. The V gene's germline CDR1 is SGHVS and CDR2 FQNEAQ.